The subject of this entry is one TCR beta chain. Its matching antigen is unknown. Using its own MiXCR run on the 5' RACE reads, TCRdb lists one record per CDR3 protein. Of more than 50,000 distinct CDR3 sequences detected, over 3.5% appear once; the ten largest clones hold about 2%. This entry comes from a study of neurological immune-mediated disorders. Study-wide points: The study found no CDR3 amino acid sequences shared by expanded clones across subjects, suggesting private repertoires in all groups.

CDR1 and CDR2 from the germline V gene are KGHSH and LQKENI. CDR3 size: 12 residues. The germline V and J ends were trimmed by 2 bases and 5 bases, with 7 bases remaining between them. This TCR was recovered from a woman between 45 and 60 years old with multiple sclerosis. The sequenced material came from PBMCs. J is TRBJ2-7 and V is TRBV18, with unresolved D. The CDR3 region has the DNA TGTGCCAGCTCACCATCCAGGAACGAGCAGTACTTC. This codes for CASSPSRNEQYF.